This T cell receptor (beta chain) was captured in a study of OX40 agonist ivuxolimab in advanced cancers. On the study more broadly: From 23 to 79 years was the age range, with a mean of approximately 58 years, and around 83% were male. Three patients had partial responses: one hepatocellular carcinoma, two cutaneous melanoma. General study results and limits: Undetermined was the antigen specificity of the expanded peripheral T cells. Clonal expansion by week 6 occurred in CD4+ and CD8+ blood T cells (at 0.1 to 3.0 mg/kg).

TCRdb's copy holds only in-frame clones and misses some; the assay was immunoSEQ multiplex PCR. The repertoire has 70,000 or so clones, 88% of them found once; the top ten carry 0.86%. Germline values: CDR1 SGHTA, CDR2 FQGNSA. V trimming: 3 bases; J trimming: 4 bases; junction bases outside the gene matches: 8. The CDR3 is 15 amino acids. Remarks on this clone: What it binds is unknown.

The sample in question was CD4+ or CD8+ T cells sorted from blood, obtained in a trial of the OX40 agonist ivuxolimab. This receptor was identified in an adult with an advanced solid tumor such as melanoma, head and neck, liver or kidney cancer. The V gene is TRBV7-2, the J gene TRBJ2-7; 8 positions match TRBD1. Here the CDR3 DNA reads TGTGCCAGCAGCTTCGACAGGGGAAGTGGGTACGAGCAGTACTTC. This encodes CASSFDRGSGYEQYF.